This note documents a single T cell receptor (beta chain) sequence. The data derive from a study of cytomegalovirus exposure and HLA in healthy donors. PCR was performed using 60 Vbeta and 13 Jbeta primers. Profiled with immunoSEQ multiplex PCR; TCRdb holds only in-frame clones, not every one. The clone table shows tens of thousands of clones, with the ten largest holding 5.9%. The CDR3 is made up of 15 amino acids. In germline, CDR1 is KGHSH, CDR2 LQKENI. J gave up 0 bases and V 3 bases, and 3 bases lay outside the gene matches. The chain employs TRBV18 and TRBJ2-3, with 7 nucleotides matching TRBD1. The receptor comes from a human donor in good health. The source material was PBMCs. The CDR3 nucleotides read TGTGCCAGCTCACCGGGACAGCGGAGCACAGATACGCAGTATTTT. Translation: CASSPGQRSTDTQYF.